The following is a TCR beta chain sequence with its context. The sample belongs to a study of blood T cell repertoires in COVID-19. Study-wide background: COVID-19 samples from acute and convalescent phases originated in the United States, Italy and Spain. Sample material is recorded as cDNA or gDNA derived from T cells, B-cell-depleted T cells, or PBMCs.

Sequencing was performed with immunoSEQ multiplex PCR; in TCRdb, only in-frame clones are kept and a portion is missing. Of 110,000 or so clones in the sample, around 84% were seen once. Source material: peripheral blood. The TCR was taken from a human donor in a cohort sampled during active COVID-19.

Here the CDR3 reads CASGTGTALFRPHRNYGYTF. Written as DNA, the CDR3 is TGTGCTAGTGGTACCGGGACAGCACTATTTCGGCCTCACAGAAACTATGGCTACACCTTC. This chain uses TRBV12-5 with TRBJ1-2; 7 nucleotides line up with TRBD1. Trimming removed 5 bases from V and 2 bases from J; junction bases left unmatched: 23. Germline CDR1 is LGHNT and CDR2 is FRNRAP. The CDR3 loop spans 20 amino acids.